These 27 T cell receptor beta chains came from one sample sequenced in a study of blood T cell repertoires in COVID-19. Clones were read by immunoSEQ multiplex PCR, and TCRdb kept only the in-frame ones, dropping some. Among 40,000 to 45,000 clones, roughly 79% were seen once, and the ten largest hold about 33%. Sequences were obtained from peripheral blood. These receptors were collected from an elderly woman with acute or convalescent COVID-19.

The count of this clone is one. The chain couples TRBV28 to TRBJ1-2, with TRBD1 identical over 8 bases. The V gene's germline CDR1 is MDHEN and CDR2 SYDVKM. The CDR3 is made up of 14 amino acids. With 9 bases clipped from V and 7 bases from J, the junction kept 13 bases outside the gene matches. The CDR3 is CASHQIRGLRGYTF. The CDR3 region has the DNA TGTGCCAGTCACCAGATCAGGGGGCTGCGTGGCTACACCTTC.

This chain uses TRBV5-6 with TRBJ1-3; 7 bases map to TRBD1. With 3 bases clipped from V and 0 bases from J, the junction kept 12 bases outside the gene matches. The germline V gene encodes CDR1 SGHDT and CDR2 YYEEEE. The CDR3 is 18 residues long. Here the CDR3 reads CASSWSGTVTFSGNTIYF. The CDR3 nucleotides are TGTGCCAGCAGCTGGTCAGGGACAGTCACATTCTCTGGAAACACCATATATTTT.

V is TRBV19 and J is TRBJ2-1, with TRBD2 identical over 10 bases. The V gene end was trimmed by 7 bases and the J gene end by 4 bases; junction bases not matched to a gene: 10. Germline V gene lookup returns CDR1 LNHDA and CDR2 SQIVND (reference sequence). The CDR3 runs to 16 residues. In nucleotides, the CDR3 is TGTGCCAGTATCCAACCGAGCGGGAGGGGATACAATGAGCAGTTCTTC. Translating gives CASIQPSGRGYNEQFF.

The V gene is TRBV5-1, the J gene TRBJ1-5, with D unresolved. The CDR3 covers 15 residues. Germline V gene sequence: CDR1 SGHRS, CDR2 YFSETQ. The V and J ends lost 5 bases and 5 bases respectively, with 17 bases between them. This CDR3 reads CASRARRIRDQPQHF. The CDR3 coding sequence is TGCGCCAGCAGAGCTAGACGGATTCGAGATCAGCCCCAGCATTTT.

The J gene is TRBJ2-2, the V gene TRBV5-4, with D perhaps TRBD2 (6 bases). The CDR3 runs 11 residues. Trimming stripped 5 bases from V and 10 bases from J, with 9 bases between. The germline gives CDR1 SGHNT, CDR2 YYREEE (reference sequence). The CDR3 sequence: CASSSGMELFF. In DNA, the CDR3 is TGTGCCAGCAGTAGCGGTATGGAGCTGTTTTTT. The variable domain in full, completed from reference TRBV5-4 and TRBJ2-2, reads ETGVTQSPTHLIKTRGQQVTLRCSSQSGHNTVSWYQQALGQGPQFIFQYYREEENGRGNFPPRFSGLQFPNYSSELNVNALELDDSALYLCASSSGMELFFGEGSRLTVL.

V usage is TRBV30 and J usage is TRBJ1-5; 10 positions agree with TRBD1. The V gene end was trimmed by 0 bases and the J gene end by 3 bases; junction bases not matched to a gene: 5. CDR3 length: 16 amino acids. Per the germline V gene, CDR1 is GTSNPN and CDR2 is SVGIG (reference sequence). The CDR3 region is CAWSVRDRGTNQPQHF. The CDR3 DNA is TGTGCCTGGAGTGTGCGGGACAGGGGCACCAATCAGCCCCAGCATTTT.

The J gene is TRBJ2-2, the V gene TRBV3-1 (or the pseudogene TRBV3-2); perhaps TRBD1 as D (5 bases). Germline CDR1 LGHDT, CDR2 YNNKEL (reference sequence). The CDR3 runs 18 residues. V lost 1 base and J lost 0, with 15 bases in between. CDR3 region: CASSQGNRIYANTGELFF. For the CDR3, the DNA is TGTGCCAGCAGCCAAGGCAACAGGATCTACGCGAACACCGGGGAGCTGTTTTTT.

This clone turned up a few times. The chain uses TRBV9 and TRBJ2-1; 9 nucleotides line up with TRBD2. Germline-derived CDR1 and CDR2 are SGDLS and YYNGEE. Unmatched junction bases numbered 9, after V lost 4 bases and J lost 7 bases. The CDR3 covers 15 residues. CDR3 coding DNA: TGTGCCAGCAGCTTGCGACTAGCGGAGGGGAATGAGCAGTTCTTC. This sequence encodes CASSLRLAEGNEQFF.

For the CDR3, the DNA is TGTGCCAGCTCCCCGACAGGGATTAATCAGCCCCAGCATTTT. Translation: CASSPTGINQPQHF. The genes are TRBV18 and TRBJ1-5; 7 positions agree with TRBD1. V dropped 6 bases and J dropped 4; count of bases not matched to a gene: 6. The CDR3 extends over 14 amino acids. Germline CDR1 and CDR2: KGHSH and LQKENI.

For this clone: Additional DNA sequences in this sample encode the identical CDR3. This rearrangement joins TRBV10-3 to TRBJ2-7, with 7 bases matching TRBD2. This CDR3 contains 13 residues. V lost 5 bases and J lost 0; bases outside the gene matches: 1. Germline loops: CDR1 ENHRY, CDR2 SYGVKD. The DNA of the CDR3 is TGTGCCATCAGTCCGGGGGGCTCCTACGAGCAGTACTTC. This sequence encodes CAISPGGSYEQYF.

The V gene is TRBV27, the J gene TRBJ1-2; perhaps TRBD1 as D (6 bases). Per germline, CDR1 MNHEY and CDR2 SMNVEV (reference sequence). V shed 5 bases and J shed 2 bases, with 9 bases lying between them. The CDR3 totals 13 residues. For the CDR3, the DNA is TGTGCCAGCAGTCGGGACAACAACTATGGCTACACCTTC. It translates to CASSRDNNYGYTF.

The V call is TRBV19, the J call TRBJ2-1, with D tentatively TRBD2 (5 bases). CDR1 is LNHDA and CDR2 is SQIVND in the germline V gene (reference sequence). V lost 3 bases to trimming and J lost 7 bases, with 10 bases between them. This CDR3 has 13 residues. The CDR3 sequence is CASSMVRGNEQFF. The CDR3 coding sequence is TGTGCCAGTAGTATGGTACGCGGGAATGAGCAGTTCTTC.

The V and J genes are TRBV5-6 and TRBJ1-5; perhaps TRBD1 as D (5 bases). The V end lost 0 bases, the J end lost 7 bases, and 11 bases lay between the germline ends. The CDR3 runs to 14 residues. The germline gives CDR1 SGHDT, CDR2 YYEEEE. CDR3 in DNA: TGTGCCAGCAGCTTGGAGCGGGGGGACCAGCCCCAGCATTTT. Residues: CASSLERGDQPQHF.

The rearrangement uses TRBV30 and TRBJ2-7, with a possible D match to TRBD2 (5 bases). The CDR3 length is 12 residues. Trimming left V 3 bases short and J 4 bases short, with 10 bases between. The V gene's germline CDR1 is GTSNPN and CDR2 SVGIG (reference sequence). The CDR3 DNA reads as TGTGCCTGGAGCGGACTTGATTACGAGCAGTACTTC. Translated, it gives CAWSGLDYEQYF.

The chain carries TRBV2 and TRBJ1-1; the D is unclear. This CDR3 is built from 14 residues. Germline CDR1 reads SNHLY; CDR2 reads FYNNEI. Trimming pared 2 bases from V and 4 bases from J, leaving 11 bases between. CDR3 protein: CASSESYWSTEAFF. The CDR3 coding sequence is TGTGCCAGCAGTGAATCATATTGGAGCACTGAAGCTTTCTTT.

The chain employs TRBV11-2 and TRBJ2-3; a possible D gene is TRBD1 (6 bases). Looked up from germline, CDR1 is SGHAT and CDR2 is FQNNGV. The V and J ends lost 4 bases and 7 bases respectively, with 15 bases between them. This CDR3 region has 14 residues. The CDR3 DNA sequence: TGTGCCAGCAGCTCCCCCCAGGGGCCGTATACGCAGTATTTT. Amino acid sequence: CASSSPQGPYTQYF.

V usage is TRBV29-1 and J usage is TRBJ2-3; 12 bases align to TRBD2. V trimming: 7 bases; J trimming: 6 bases; junction bases outside the gene matches: 8. Per the germline V gene, CDR1 is SQVTM and CDR2 is ANQGSEA. CDR3 length: 14 residues. As DNA, the CDR3 is TGCAGCGCTGCGACTAGCGGGAGTGGCGATACGCAGTATTTT. This sequence encodes CSAATSGSGDTQYF.

The chain recombines TRBV29-1 with TRBJ2-1; D not resolved. The germline CDR1 and CDR2 sequences are SQVTM and ANQGSEA. The CDR3 consists of 11 residues. V lost 7 bases and J lost 5, with 9 bases in between. This CDR3 is CSAKENNEQFF. CDR3 coding DNA: TGCAGCGCTAAGGAGAACAATGAGCAGTTCTTC.

V usage is TRBV5-6 and J usage is TRBJ2-7, with a possible D match to TRBD1 (5 bases). The CDR3 has 12 residues. The germline CDR1 and CDR2 sequences are SGHDT and YYEEEE. The V end was cut by 7 bases, the J end by 2 bases, with 10 bases between. In DNA form, the CDR3 reads TGTGCCAGCGGCAGGGTTCCCTACGAGCAGTACTTC. This gives the protein CASGRVPYEQYF.

This chain links TRBV7-2 with TRBJ2-2, with no clear D. V was trimmed by 2 bases and J by 4 bases, leaving 8 bases between them. CDR3 length equals 14 residues. Germline-derived CDR1 and CDR2 are SGHTA and FQGNSA. This CDR3 reads CASSLFQVTGELFF. The CDR3 DNA reads TGTGCCAGCAGCTTATTTCAGGTCACCGGGGAGCTGTTTTTT.

The gene calls are TRBV11-2 and TRBJ2-7, with TRBD2 matching 9 bases. The junction had 4 bases not matched to a gene; V was cut back by 3 bases and J by 7 bases. Germline V gene data show CDR1 as SGHAT and CDR2 as FQNNGV. This CDR3 spans 13 amino acids. CDR3 amino acids: CASSLTSGLEQYF. CDR3 nucleotides: TGTGCCAGCAGCTTGACTAGCGGTCTGGAGCAGTACTTC.

In this sample, this clone turned up a few times. The chain couples TRBV4-1 to TRBJ2-7; 7 nucleotides agree with TRBD1. There are 16 residues in the CDR3. J gave up 3 bases and V 0 bases, and 8 bases lay outside the gene matches. CDR1 MGHRA and CDR2 YSYEKL come from the germline V gene. The CDR3 DNA follows: TGCGCCAGCAGCCAAGACCGGGACAGAAATTTCTACGAGCAGTACTTC. Translated: CASSQDRDRNFYEQYF.

This sequence joins TRBV5-8 and TRBJ2-4, with D possibly TRBD1 on 6 matching bases. V was trimmed by 5 bases and J by 11 bases, leaving 11 bases between them. CDR1 and CDR2 (germline): SGHTS, YDEGEE. The CDR3 totals 11 residues. CDR3 residues: CASRTGTLQYF. The CDR3 DNA reads TGTGCCAGCAGAACCGGGACACTTCAGTACTTC.

The chain recombines TRBV7-9 with TRBJ1-2; 7 positions agree with TRBD1. The CDR3 runs to 16 residues. CDR1 and CDR2 from the germline V gene are SEHNR and FQNEAQ (reference sequence). Germline trimming cut 8 bases from V and 8 bases from J; bases unmatched to any gene: 20. Written as DNA, the CDR3 is TGTGCCAGCGAACCGTTAGGGGGCGGCGGGGTGGAAGGCTACACCTTC. As protein: CASEPLGGGGVEGYTF.

V usage is TRBV5-4 and J usage is TRBJ2-1, with 13 positions matching TRBD2. This CDR3 has 19 residues. Germline V lookup: CDR1 SGHNT, CDR2 YYREEE (reference sequence). V shed 4 bases and J 5 bases; nucleotides not matched to a gene: 15. CDR3 coding DNA: TGTGCCAGCAGCAGAGCTCCCGGGACTAGCGGGGAGGGTAACAATGAGCAGTTCTTC. This translates into CASSRAPGTSGEGNNEQFF.

This rearrangement joins TRBV30 to TRBJ1-2; no reliable D call. From germline, CDR1 is GTSNPN and CDR2 SVGIG (reference sequence). CDR3 length: 12 residues. V was trimmed by 2 bases and J by 8 bases, leaving 12 bases between them. This CDR3 is CAWSLVFEGYTF. DNA of the CDR3: TGTGCCTGGAGTTTGGTCTTCGAGGGCTACACCTTC.

This sequence joins TRBV29-1 and TRBJ1-1, with D uncertain. The V end was cut by 6 bases, the J end by 8 bases, with 16 bases between. The CDR3 sequence is 12 residues long. The germline V gene encodes CDR1 SQVTM and CDR2 ANQGSEA. CDR3 sequence: CSVDRNGVEAFF. In DNA form, the CDR3 reads TGCAGCGTCGACCGGAACGGGGTAGAAGCTTTCTTT.